What follows is one T cell receptor (beta chain) and its context. In its sample, this clone was seen once. The antigen it binds to is not known. No clone much larger than this one lies a single base away; base qualities are absent. The cohort consisted of approximately 670 healthy bone marrow donors. All cohort members were sampled while nominally healthy, although unrecorded immune exposures were likely present. The donor tested CMV seronegative, placing the donor among the approximately 360 seronegative members of the cohort. Every donor gave a peripheral blood sample, and the peripheral blood mononuclear cells from that sample were used for TCR beta sequencing. Genomic DNA was extracted from the blood cell samples with the Qiagen DNeasy Blood Extraction Kit. Clipping removes 7 bases from V and 3 bases from J, with 8 as the unmatched junction base count. CDR1 and CDR2, per the germline V gene (reference sequence), are SGHAT and FQDESV. The CDR3, from cysteine to phenylalanine, totals 14 residues. The entry retains the CDR3 DNA only, 42 bases that are in frame from base 1.

Receptor libraries were prepared by the immunoSEQ multiplex PCR assay. For the multiplex PCR, a mixture combining 60 forward primers for TCR Vbeta segments and 13 reverse primers for TCR Jbeta segments was used. A multiplex PCR assay on genomic DNA amplified the CDR3 region of rearranged TCR beta genes. On the Illumina HiSeq System, the amplified TCR beta libraries were sequenced as 87-base-pair reads. On the authors' methods: A later analysis counted approximately 76 million unique TCR beta chains across the 650 to 700 repertoires, and around 12 million of these chains were shared by at least two donors. A nearest-neighbor algorithm error-corrected the raw reads and collapsed the reads into unique sequences, merging closely related sequences to remove PCR and sequencing errors. To assign V, D and J gene segments, CDR3 sequences were aligned to IMGT reference sequences. For a sequence to be retained, at least a six-nucleotide match to both a V gene segment and a J gene segment was required. Rearrangements were classified as productive when the CDR3 lacked stop codons and remained in frame with V and J, and all other rearrangements were classified as non-productive. Following IMGT convention, CDR3 was defined as the stretch from the second conserved V-encoded cysteine to the conserved J-encoded phenylalanine. The earlier analysis of 550 to 650 of the donors excluded any sequence lacking an unambiguous match to a single V gene segment. An earlier analysis of approximately 590 of the donors called V segments functional above 56.7% productive rearrangements and segregating when the between-donor standard deviation exceeded 5%. A statistical classification framework was built to diagnose cytomegalovirus status from the catalog of TCR beta chain sequences. In a later analysis, V and J genes were assigned by comparing TCR nucleotide sequences against IMGT/GENE-DB human TR gene sequences. In a later analysis, CDR3 sequences and most-parsimonious VDJ recombination scenarios were assigned using the TCRdist pipeline. In a later analysis, every TCR beta chain was defined by the combination of its CDR3 amino acid sequence and its V-gene family, and reads without a unique V-gene family were dropped. As a way to deal with suspected cross-contamination and a sequencing artifact, a later analysis dropped 500 to 700 nucleotide sequences that were highly shared and had low generation probability. In a later analysis, a clonal expansion index for each public chain was calculated from normalized within-repertoire ranks of inferred template counts. In a later analysis, generation probabilities were computed with a VDJ recombination model fitted to out-of-frame rearrangements, and the resulting probabilities were checked against IGoR. A later analysis scored TCR-TCR, TCR-HLA and TCR-CMV co-occurrence with hypergeometric tests, applying a repertoire-size bias correction to TCR pairs. To estimate false discovery rates, a later analysis permuted the HLA or CMV assignments 20 times. In a later analysis, co-occurring TCRs were grouped with DBSCAN, and TCRdist sequence similarity was added when clustering was performed within HLA-allele-positive subsets. Co-occurrence clustering excluded repertoires with fewer than 30,000 or more than 120,000 public chains, plus five with anomalous nucleotide sharing. Held by TCRdb, this immuneACCESS table contains in-frame sequences only and omits some clones. Under half of the omission traces to an unresolved V gene where checked; the cause of the rest is unknown. That table supplies the V and J calls and clone size; D and trimming were determined from the DNA. The sample has 150,000 to 200,000 clones on record, more than 65% of them singletons. Clones ranked in the top ten supply about 1.3% of the sample.

The record originates from a study of cytomegalovirus exposure and HLA in healthy donors (dated by TCRdb to 2015 to 2018). Turning to the overall study: In an earlier analysis of 587 of the donors, around 300 Gb of sequence data and 100 million or so unique TCR beta sequences from about 180 million T cells were reported. An early release covering over 500 HLA-typed donors comprised about 300 gigabases of sequencing data and around 85 million unique TCR sequences. Of the approximately 400 genotyped donors, approximately 80% were placed in the genetic ancestry cluster associated with self-reported Caucasian donors. The study aimed to test whether cataloging public T cell receptors could reveal signatures of past pathogen exposure. The study profiled the T cell repertoires of hundreds of subjects by immunosequencing and related them to cytomegalovirus serostatus. In addition to the first cohort of 666 subjects, a separate validation cohort of 120 different subjects was used. To predict cytomegalovirus infection status, the study combined high-throughput TCR immunosequencing, statistical association of individual TCRs with disease status, and machine learning. A later analysis re-examined previously published TCR beta repertoires from roughly 650 donors and added high-resolution HLA genotyping to investigate patterns of TCR occurrence. In the later analysis, no new phenotypic data were used to find candidate immune exposures; instead, reliance was placed on TCR beta sequences and their occurrence across donors. In an earlier analysis of 587 of the donors, high-throughput TCR beta sequencing was used to judge whether each TCR beta V gene segment behaved as functional or pseudogenic. Alongside the repertoire data, information on donor age, sex, ethnicity and CMV serostatus was compiled. A later genetic analysis used genome-wide SNP genotypes for about three fifths of the 666 donors, treating that subset as a discovery cohort. Every discovery cohort repertoire had been produced on one sequencing platform. Both class I and class II loci were covered by HLA typing, at four-digit resolution. The number of typed donors differed by locus: about 629-630 for A, B, C, DRB1 and DQB1; about 520 for DQA1; 606 for DPA1; and around 490 for DPB1. Roughly five DR-DQ haplotypes were treated as single units for association and clustering because of strong linkage in the cohort. Among roughly 400 genotyped donors of the cohort, an average of about 240,000 unique TCR beta nucleotide sequences was sequenced per donor, of which about 19% were non-productive. The paper's findings and limits, for the study overall: A further reported finding was that TCR beta sequences accurately predicted the HLA-A and HLA-B alleles for most subjects in the first cohort. In a later analysis, HLA-associated TCR beta chains showed more clonal expansion and lower generation probabilities than non-associated chains that were equally common. An earlier analysis of 450 to 750 of the donors showed that most TCR beta V segments appeared in productive rearrangements either about 90% or about 30% of the time, which broadly matched IMGT annotations. Because the 87-base-pair reads could not distinguish some IMGT-functional V segments, including TRBV6-2 and TRBV6-3, those segments were excluded. Only TCR beta chains were sequenced in this cohort, and the absence of alpha or paired-chain data limited detectable features. Linkage disequilibrium might explain the correlated functional status among segregating V segments, but an unknown experimental factor could not be ruled out. In a later analysis, most CMV-associated TCR beta chains were found to appear HLA-restricted, with HLA associations seemingly driven largely by CMV exposure. A later genetic analysis reported fewer N-insertions in productive TCRs among donors in an Asian-associated ancestry cluster than the roughly 670-donor mean. According to a later analysis, TCR association rates differed among HLA loci, with DRB1 alleles showing the most associated TCRs and HLA-C alleles showing the fewest. The classifier was reported to diagnose cytomegalovirus status with high specificity and sensitivity in both the original cohort and the validation cohort. The study gave a list of under 200 TCR beta chains associated with cytomegalovirus. The authors suggested that the approach could potentially be extended to other disease states and immunological phenotypes. In vitro tests confirmed that three of the cytomegalovirus-associated TCR beta chains recognize cytomegalovirus antigens. Assigning TCR associations to individual alleles was difficult when HLA alleles, especially DR and DQ, strongly co-occurred. According to a later analysis, parvovirus B19, influenza, CMV and Epstein-Barr virus appeared linked to several top co-occurrence clusters. Because HLA typing was missing for some donors at each locus, association tests included only the typed subset. V-gene and J-gene trimming of TCR beta chains was associated with a missense DCLRE1C variant in a later genetic analysis, and the association was replicated in an independent cohort. Sequencing depth was assumed to be roughly uniform across donors in the presence/absence analyses, though that assumption may not hold. Immune exposure information for the cohort was limited to CMV serostatus. Because counts were too low, more than 15 rarely observed V segments, including chromosome 9 orphons, were left out of the earlier analysis of a few hundred of the donors. A group of highly shared sequence variants was considered likely to be a technical artifact of the sequencing pipeline. While some public TCRs were present in many individuals, most TCR sequences turned up only very rarely across donors. A later analysis associated 15,000 to 20,000 TCR beta sequences with specific HLA alleles at a false discovery rate of 0.05.

Material for sequencing was PBMCs. Recombination connected TRBV11-1 to TRBJ1-1, with 7 bases aligning to TRBD1. The receptor's source is a young man in good health and CMV-seronegative. The sequence in DNA is TGTGCCAGCATCGCGACAGGGAGGTACACTGAAGCTTTCTTT. The encoded protein is CASIATGRYTEAFF. This CDR3, with the reference TRBV11-1 and TRBJ1-1 proteins standing in past its ends, gives the full variable domain EAEVAQSPRYKITEKSQAVAFWCDPISGHATLYWYRQILGQGPELLVQFQDESVVDDSQLPKDRFSAERLKGVDSTLKIQPAELGDSAMYLCASIATGRYTEAFFGQGTRLTVV.